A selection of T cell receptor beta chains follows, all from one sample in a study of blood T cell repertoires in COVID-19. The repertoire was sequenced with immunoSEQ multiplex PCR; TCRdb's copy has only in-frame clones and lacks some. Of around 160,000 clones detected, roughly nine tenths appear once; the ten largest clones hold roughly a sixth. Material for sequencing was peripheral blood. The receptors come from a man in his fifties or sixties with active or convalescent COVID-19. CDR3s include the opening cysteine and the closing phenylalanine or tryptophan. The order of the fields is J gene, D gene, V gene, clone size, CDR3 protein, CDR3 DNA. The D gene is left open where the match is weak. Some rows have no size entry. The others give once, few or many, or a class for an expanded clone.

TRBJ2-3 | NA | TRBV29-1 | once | CSVERQVTDTQYF | TGCAGCGTTGAAAGGCAGGTCACAGATACGCAGTATTTT
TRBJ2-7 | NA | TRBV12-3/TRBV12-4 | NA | CASRRRSSYEQYF | TGTGCCAGCAGGCGGCGTAGCTCCTACGAGCAGTACTTC
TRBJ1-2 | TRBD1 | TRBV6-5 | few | CASSNPGTAPYGYTF | TGTGCCAGCAGTAATCCCGGGACAGCCCCCTATGGCTACACCTTC
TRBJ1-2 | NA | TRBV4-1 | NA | CASSSDRGYGYTF | TGCGCCAGCAGCTCCGATCGGGGCTATGGCTACACCTTC
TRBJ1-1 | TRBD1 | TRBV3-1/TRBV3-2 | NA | CASSQTGSRTEAFF | TGTGCCAGCAGCCAGACAGGGTCGAGAACTGAAGCTTTCTTT
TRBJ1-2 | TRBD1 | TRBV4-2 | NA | CASSQDGTHRGGNYGYTF | TGTGCCAGCAGCCAAGATGGGACTCACAGGGGCGGAAACTATGGCTACACCTTC
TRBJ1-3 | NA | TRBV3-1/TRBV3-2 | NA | CASRSTAFSGNTIYF | TGTGCCAGCAGATCTACAGCATTCTCTGGAAACACCATATATTTT
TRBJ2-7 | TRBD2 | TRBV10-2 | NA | CASWPSLAARPYEQYF | TGCGCCAGCTGGCCCTCACTAGCGGCCAGACCCTACGAGCAGTACTTC
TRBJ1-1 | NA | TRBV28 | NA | CASRTGGYTEAFF | TGTGCCAGCAGGACGGGGGGGTATACTGAAGCTTTCTTT
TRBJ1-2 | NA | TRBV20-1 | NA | CSASGQVDYGYTF | TGCAGTGCTAGTGGGCAGGTCGACTATGGCTACACCTTC
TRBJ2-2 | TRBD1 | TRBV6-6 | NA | CASSSQGAGELFF | TGTGCCAGCAGTTCACAGGGGGCCGGGGAGCTGTTTTTT
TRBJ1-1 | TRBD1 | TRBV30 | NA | CAWSRGTENTEAFF | TGTGCCTGGAGTCGGGGGACAGAGAACACTGAAGCTTTCTTT
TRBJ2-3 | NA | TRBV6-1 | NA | CASSEAPGTDTQYF | TGTGCCAGCAGTGAAGCGCCGGGTACAGATACGCAGTATTTT
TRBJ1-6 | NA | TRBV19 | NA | CASSINREIRNSPLHF | TGTGCCAGTAGTATCAACAGGGAGATAAGGAATTCACCCCTCCACTTT
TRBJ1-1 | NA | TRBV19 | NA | CASSSRYGEEAEAFF | TGTGCCAGTAGTTCCCGCTACGGGGAGGAGGCTGAAGCTTTCTTT
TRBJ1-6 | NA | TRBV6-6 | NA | CASSYPPRGFNSPLHF | TGTGCCAGCAGTTACCCGCCACGGGGTTTTAATTCACCCCTCCACTTT
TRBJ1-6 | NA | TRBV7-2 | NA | CASSLDEAARSSYNSPLHF | TGTGCCAGCAGCTTAGATGAGGCAGCCCGAAGCTCCTATAATTCACCCCTCCACTTT
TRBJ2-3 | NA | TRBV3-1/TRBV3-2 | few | CASSPTGTSTDTQYF | TGTGCCAGCAGCCCCACAGGGACCTCCACAGATACGCAGTATTTT
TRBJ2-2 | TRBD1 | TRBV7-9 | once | CASARRQGLNTGELFF | TGTGCCAGCGCTAGGAGACAGGGGCTCAACACCGGGGAGCTGTTTTTT
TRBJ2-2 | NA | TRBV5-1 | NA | CASSLSGVSGELFF | TGCGCCAGCAGCTTATCGGGAGTGTCCGGGGAGCTGTTTTTT
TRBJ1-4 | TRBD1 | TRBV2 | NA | CASSSTGVGFSEKLFF | TGTGCCAGCAGCTCGACAGGGGTTGGGTTTAGTGAAAAACTGTTTTTT
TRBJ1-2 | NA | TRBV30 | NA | CAWSVRSAWGYTF | TGTGCCTGGAGTGTAAGAAGCGCGTGGGGCTACACCTTC
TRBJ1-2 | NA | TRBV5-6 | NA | CASSSSTGTNNYGYTF | TGTGCCAGCAGCAGTTCTACAGGGACAAATAACTATGGCTACACCTTC
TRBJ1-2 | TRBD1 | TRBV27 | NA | CASSRGRGIYGYTF | TGTGCCAGCAGCAGGGGGCGAGGAATCTATGGCTACACCTTC
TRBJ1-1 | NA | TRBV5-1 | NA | CASSPRIAQGSNTEAFF | TGCGCCAGCAGCCCTAGAATCGCGCAGGGTTCGAACACTGAAGCTTTCTTT
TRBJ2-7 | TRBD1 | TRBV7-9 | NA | CASESTGGKSYEQYF | TGTGCCAGCGAGTCCACAGGGGGTAAATCGTACGAGCAGTACTTC
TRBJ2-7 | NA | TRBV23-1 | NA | CASSQSNSDWRFGYEQYF | TGCGCCAGCAGTCAATCGAACTCCGACTGGAGGTTTGGATACGAGCAGTACTTC
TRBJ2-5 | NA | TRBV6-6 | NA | CASSDGTRGTHETQYF | TGTGCCAGCTCCGACGGGACAAGGGGGACCCATGAGACCCAGTACTTC
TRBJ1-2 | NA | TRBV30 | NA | CAWSVDRNYGYTF | TGTGCCTGGAGTGTTGACAGAAACTATGGCTACACCTTC
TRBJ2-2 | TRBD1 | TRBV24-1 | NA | CATSDAGTGDTGELFF | TGTGCCACCAGTGATGCCGGGACAGGGGACACCGGGGAGCTGTTTTTT
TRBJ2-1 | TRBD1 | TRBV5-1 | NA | CASSLPYRGQYNEQFF | TGCGCCAGCAGCTTGCCGTACAGGGGGCAGTACAATGAGCAGTTCTTC
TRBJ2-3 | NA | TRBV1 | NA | CTSSQDRPSGGGTDTQYF | TGCACCAGCAGCCAAGATCGTCCTAGCGGGGGGGGTACAGATACGCAGTATTTT
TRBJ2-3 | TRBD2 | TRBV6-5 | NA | CASRTSGGVDTQYF | TGTGCCAGCAGGACTAGCGGGGGGGTAGATACGCAGTATTTT
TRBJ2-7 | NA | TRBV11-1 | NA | CASSLDIPSYEQYF | TGTGCCAGCAGCTTGGACATACCTTCCTACGAGCAGTACTTC
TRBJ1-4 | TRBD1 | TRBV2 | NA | CASKGQGATNEKLFF | TGTGCCAGCAAGGGACAGGGTGCAACTAATGAAAAACTGTTTTTT
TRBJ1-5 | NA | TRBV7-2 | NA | CASSSQGGSNQPQHF | TGTGCCAGCAGCTCACAGGGCGGGAGCAATCAGCCCCAGCATTTT
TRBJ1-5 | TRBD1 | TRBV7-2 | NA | CASSFNRGGQPQHF | TGTGCCAGCAGCTTTAACAGGGGAGGCCAGCCCCAGCATTTT
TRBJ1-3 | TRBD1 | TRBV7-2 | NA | CASSPRGQGRSGNTIYF | TGTGCCAGCAGCCCTAGAGGACAGGGCCGCTCTGGAAACACCATATATTTT
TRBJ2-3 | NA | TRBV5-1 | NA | CASSLGQGMPVDTQYF | TGCGCCAGCAGCTTGGGGCAGGGAATGCCGGTGGATACGCAGTATTTT
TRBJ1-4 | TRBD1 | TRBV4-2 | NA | CASSQQSPGQGSLFNEKLFF | TGTGCCAGCAGCCAGCAATCTCCGGGACAGGGGAGCTTATTTAATGAAAAACTGTTTTTT
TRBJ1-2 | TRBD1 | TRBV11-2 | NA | CASSSAGTGRGYTF | TGTGCCAGCAGCTCCGCCGGGACAGGGAGAGGCTACACCTTC
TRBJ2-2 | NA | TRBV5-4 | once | CASSFQRRNTGELFF | TGTGCCAGCAGCTTCCAAAGGAGGAACACCGGGGAGCTGTTTTTT
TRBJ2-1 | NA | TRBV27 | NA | CASRPDRSSSYNEQFF | TGTGCCAGCAGACCTGATCGTTCGAGCTCCTACAATGAGCAGTTCTTC